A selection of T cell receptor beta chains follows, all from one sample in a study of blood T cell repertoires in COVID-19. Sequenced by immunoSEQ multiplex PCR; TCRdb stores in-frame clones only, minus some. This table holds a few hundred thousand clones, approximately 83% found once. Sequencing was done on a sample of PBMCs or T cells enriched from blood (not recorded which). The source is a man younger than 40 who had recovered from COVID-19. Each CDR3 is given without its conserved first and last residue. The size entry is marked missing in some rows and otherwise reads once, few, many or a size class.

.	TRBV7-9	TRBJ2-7	ASSLARTDYEQY
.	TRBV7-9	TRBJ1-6	ASSMGQGNSPLH
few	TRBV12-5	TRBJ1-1	ASGLDPKAGGNEAF
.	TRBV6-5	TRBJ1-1	ASSYRPGTEAF
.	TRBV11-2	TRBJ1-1	ASSLHPGDGGTEAF
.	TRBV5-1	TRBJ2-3	ASSLAGFTDTQY
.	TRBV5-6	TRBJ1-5	ASSSAGTAYNQPQH
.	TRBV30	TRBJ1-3	AWSGQTRHGNTIY
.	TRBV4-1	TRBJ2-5	ASSPGGHTETQY
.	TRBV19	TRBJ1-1	ASRGLGDTEAF
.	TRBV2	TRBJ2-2	ASRTQGTGELF
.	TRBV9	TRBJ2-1	ASSVAFGLNNEQF
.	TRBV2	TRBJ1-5	ASKDRSNQPQH
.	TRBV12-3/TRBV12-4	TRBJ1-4	ASSEERNEKLF
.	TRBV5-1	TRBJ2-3	ASSLGQGVGPDTQY
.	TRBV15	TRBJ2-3	ATSRSGGADTQY
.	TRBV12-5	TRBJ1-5	ASGATGAQPQH
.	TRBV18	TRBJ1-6	ASSPVRGTGNSPLH
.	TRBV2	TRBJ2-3	ASSETRDTQY
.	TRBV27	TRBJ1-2	ASSPRGTGGTNYGYT
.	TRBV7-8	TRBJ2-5	ASSLALSGGGQETQY
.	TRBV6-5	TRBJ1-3	ASSQERGSGNTIY
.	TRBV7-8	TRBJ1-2	ASSFQGSNYGYT
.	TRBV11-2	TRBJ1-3	ASSLGLPGGGNTIY
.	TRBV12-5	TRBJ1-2	ASGLGTSYGYT
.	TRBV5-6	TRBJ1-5	ASSLQGLNVRQPQH
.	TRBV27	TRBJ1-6	ASSLGGQGDSPLH
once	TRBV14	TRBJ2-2	ASSQASGGGAYTGELF
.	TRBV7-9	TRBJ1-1	ASSLAQGAGGTEAF
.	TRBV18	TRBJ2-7	ASSTDVSDSYYEQY
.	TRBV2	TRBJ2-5	ASSMGRGQETQY
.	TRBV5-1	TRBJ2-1	ASSVGALSYNEQF
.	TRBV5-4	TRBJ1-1	ASSSQGENTEAF
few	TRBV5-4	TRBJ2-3	ASSLRLAGGLDTQY
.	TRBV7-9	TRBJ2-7	ASSSRTGLDEQY
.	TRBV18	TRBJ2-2	ASSSAGAGELF
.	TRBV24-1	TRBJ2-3	ATGPSTDTQY
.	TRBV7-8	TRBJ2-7	ASSLVRAGGDTYEQY
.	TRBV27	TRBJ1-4	ASSLLPAGNEKLF
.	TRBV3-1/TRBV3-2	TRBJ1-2	ASSQVLTGSYGYT
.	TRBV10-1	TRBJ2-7	ASSQGLGYEQY
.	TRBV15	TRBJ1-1	ATSTVQGAAF
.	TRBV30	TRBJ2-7	AWDRGIDEQY
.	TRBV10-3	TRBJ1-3	ATQLQVGNTIY
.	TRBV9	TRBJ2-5	ASSVTGFQETQY
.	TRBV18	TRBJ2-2	ASSKGTGDTGELF
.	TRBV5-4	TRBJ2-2	ASSFGQGGTGELF
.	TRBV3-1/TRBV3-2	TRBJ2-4	ASSQDGSGGAGKNIQY
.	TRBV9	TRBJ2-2	ASSQRLAGATGELF
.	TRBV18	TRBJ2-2	ASSQGTGNTGELF
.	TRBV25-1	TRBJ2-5	ASSEYQGRETQY
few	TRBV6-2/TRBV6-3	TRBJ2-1	ASSYPARRAYNEQF
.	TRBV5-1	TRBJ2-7	ASSKGQGGFSYEQY